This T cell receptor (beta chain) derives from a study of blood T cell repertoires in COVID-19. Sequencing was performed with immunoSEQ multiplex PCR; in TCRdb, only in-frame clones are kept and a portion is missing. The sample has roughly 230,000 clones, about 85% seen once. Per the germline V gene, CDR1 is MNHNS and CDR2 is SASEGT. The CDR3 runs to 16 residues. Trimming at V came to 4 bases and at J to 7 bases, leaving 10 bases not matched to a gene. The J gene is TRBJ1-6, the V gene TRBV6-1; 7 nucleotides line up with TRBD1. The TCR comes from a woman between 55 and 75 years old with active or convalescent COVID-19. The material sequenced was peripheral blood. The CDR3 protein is CASSVNPGGWNSPLHF. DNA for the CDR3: TGTGCCAGCAGTGTCAACCCAGGGGGTTGGAATTCACCCCTCCACTTT.